A single sample is the source of the 23 T cell receptor beta chains below, sequenced in a study of T cell changes during pregnancy in multiple sclerosis. Sequencing used immunoSEQ multiplex PCR; TCRdb keeps in-frame clones, though not all of them. The table includes around 29,000 clones, 75% to 90% detected once. Sequencing was performed on CD4+ T cells from peripheral blood mononuclear cells, taken in the first trimester of pregnancy. Source of these receptors: a female donor in good health, enrolled as a control in a pregnancy study.

The chain recombines TRBV28 with TRBJ1-5; 9 nucleotides align to TRBD1. The germline CDR1 and CDR2 sequences are MDHEN and SYDVKM. This CDR3 has 14 residues. Trimming took 6 bases from V and 7 from J; bases not matched to a gene: 7. Written as DNA, the CDR3 is TGTGCCAGCAGCAAAACAGGGGGCTTGCAGCCCCAGCATTTT. Its protein product is CASSKTGGLQPQHF. Full variable domain (rest looked up from reference TRBV28 and TRBJ1-5): DVKVTQSSRYLVKRTGEKVFLECVQDMDHENMFWYRQDPGLGLRLIYFSYDVKMKEKGDIPEGYSVSREKKERFSLILESASTNQTSMYLCASSKTGGLQPQHFGDGTRLSIL.

This clone has just one count. The chain couples TRBV5-1 to TRBJ2-5; 8 bases are a match to TRBD2. CDR1 SGHRS and CDR2 YFSETQ come from the germline V gene. V shed 0 bases and J 5 bases; nucleotides not matched to a gene: 3. CDR3 length: 14 amino acids. In DNA, the CDR3 is TGCGCCAGCAGCTTGGCGGGGGGGATCGAGACCCAGTACTTC. Protein sequence: CASSLAGGIETQYF.

V usage is TRBV2 and J usage is TRBJ2-7; TRBD1 agrees at 7 bases. This CDR3 contains 12 residues. CDR1 and CDR2 (germline): SNHLY, FYNNEI. The V and J ends lost 6 bases and 4 bases, in that order; junction bases with no gene match: 3. In DNA, the CDR3 is TGTGCCAGCAGGAGACAGGGTTACGAGCAGTACTTC. It translates to CASRRQGYEQYF.

This chain joins TRBV19 and TRBJ2-2; D may be TRBD1 (5 bases). The CDR3 consists of 17 residues. Germline V gives CDR1 LNHDA, CDR2 SQIVND (reference sequence). Trimming removed 3 bases from V and 1 base from J, with 15 bases in between. This CDR3 is CASSISTGRVNTGELFF. The CDR3 nucleotides are TGTGCCAGTAGTATCTCAACAGGTCGGGTGAACACCGGGGAGCTGTTTTTT. The full variable domain, rest sourced from reference TRBV19 and TRBJ2-2, is DGGITQSPKYLFRKEGQNVTLSCEQNLNHDAMYWYRQDPGQGLRLIYYSQIVNDFQKGDIAEGYSVSREKKESFPLTVTSAQKNPTAFYLCASSISTGRVNTGELFFGEGSRLTVL.

The chain combines TRBV27 with TRBJ2-1, with 10 bases identical to TRBD2. V trimming: 9 bases; J trimming: 4 bases; junction bases outside the gene matches: 3. Germline loops: CDR1 MNHEY, CDR2 SMNVEV (reference sequence). The CDR3 has 13 residues. The DNA of the CDR3 is TGTGCCAGAAAGCGGGAGGGATACAATGAGCAGTTCTTC. Residues: CARKREGYNEQFF.

J is TRBJ1-1 and V is TRBV5-1, with D hard to call. The CDR3 covers 14 residues. The ends were cut back, 3 bases at V and 3 bases at J, with 12 bases in the middle. Germline values: CDR1 SGHRS, CDR2 YFSETQ. Here the CDR3 DNA reads TGCGCCAGCAGCTCCGCGCGGGGTGACACTGAAGCTTTCTTT. Residues: CASSSARGDTEAFF.

The chain joins TRBV5-1 to TRBJ2-5; TRBD2 aligns across 12 bases. This CDR3 comprises 14 residues. V dropped 4 bases and J dropped 5; count of bases not matched to a gene: 3. CDR1 is SGHRS and CDR2 is YFSETQ in the germline V gene. The CDR3 region is CASSLGTSGETQYF. Here the CDR3 DNA reads TGCGCCAGCAGCCTCGGGACTAGCGGGGAGACCCAGTACTTC. The variable domain in full, with the rest retrieved from reference TRBV5-1 and TRBJ2-5, is KAGVTQTPRYLIKTRGQQVTLSCSPISGHRSVSWYQQTPGQGLQFLFEYFSETQRNKGNFPGRFSGRQFSNSRSEMNVSTLELGDSALYLCASSLGTSGETQYFGPGTRLLVL.

This chain uses TRBV27 with TRBJ2-5; the match to TRBD2 covers 12 bases. This CDR3 comprises 17 residues. Germline assignment: CDR1 MNHEY and CDR2 SMNVEV (reference sequence). The trim removed 0 bases at V and 2 bases at J, leaving 4 bases unmatched. CDR3: CASSLSPGLAGQETQYF. As DNA, the CDR3 is TGTGCCAGCAGTTTATCGCCCGGACTAGCGGGACAAGAGACCCAGTACTTC.

This chain uses TRBV29-1 with TRBJ2-5, with 10 bases matching TRBD2. Germline CDR1 SQVTM, CDR2 ANQGSEA. Trimming took 3 bases from V and 7 from J; bases not matched to a gene: 8. CDR3 length: 14 residues. The CDR3 region has the DNA TGCAGCGTTGAGGGGGAGCGGGAGGGAGGGACCCAGTACTTC. It translates to CSVEGEREGGTQYF.

This chain connects TRBV7-8 to TRBJ1-5; D is perhaps TRBD1 (5 bases). In germline, CDR1 is SGHVS, CDR2 FQNEAQ. This CDR3 is built from 14 residues. V lost 4 bases and J 6 bases, leaving 13 bases between the germline ends. As DNA, the CDR3 is TGTGCCAGCAGCTCTCAGGGCTTTCGTCAGCCCCAGCATTTT. Amino acid sequence: CASSSQGFRQPQHF.

The chain uses TRBV7-8 and TRBJ2-3; TRBD2 aligns across 11 bases. The germline V gene encodes CDR1 SGHVS and CDR2 FQNEAQ. With 0 bases clipped from V and 7 bases from J, the junction kept 9 bases outside the gene matches. This CDR3 spans 17 amino acids. Here the CDR3 reads CASSLAGPTSGGNTQYF. The CDR3 bases are TGTGCCAGCAGCTTAGCGGGGCCAACTAGCGGGGGTAATACGCAGTATTTT.

This clone was seen a few times. The V and J genes are TRBV28 and TRBJ2-3; D might be TRBD2 (7 bases). The CDR3 is made up of 16 amino acids. V was clipped by 6 bases and J by 5 bases, with 21 bases between them. Per the germline V gene, CDR1 is MDHEN and CDR2 is SYDVKM. For the CDR3, the DNA is TGTGCCAGCAGACGACCGGCGGGGAGGGGGGAAGATACGCAGTATTTT. Translation gives CASRRPAGRGEDTQYF.

The gene calls are TRBV25-1 and TRBJ1-2, with 10 bases lining up with TRBD1. Germline V CDR1 and CDR2: MGHDK, SYGVNS. V dropped 5 bases and J dropped 6; count of bases not matched to a gene: 9. The CDR3 totals 15 residues. CDR3 DNA sequence: TGTGCCAGCAGTCGCCGGGACAGGGGTATCGATGGCTACACCTTC. It specifies CASSRRDRGIDGYTF.

The chain combines TRBV6-5 with TRBJ2-3; 10 bases align to TRBD2. J was trimmed by 1 base and V by 6 bases; bases with no gene match: 4. CDR3 length: 15 residues. Germline V gene lookup returns CDR1 MNHEY and CDR2 SVGAGI. In nucleotides, the CDR3 is TGTGCCAGCAGCCCCCTAGCGGGAGGCACAGATACGCAGTATTTT. Translating gives CASSPLAGGTDTQYF.

In this sample, this clone turned up once. V gene TRBV6-6 combines with J gene TRBJ2-6; tentative D call: TRBD2 (6 bases). The V and J ends lost 5 bases and 0 bases respectively, with 11 bases between them. This CDR3 region has 16 residues. Per germline, CDR1 MNHNY and CDR2 SVGAGI (reference sequence). For the CDR3, the DNA is TGTGCCAGCAGTAAGGGACTGACCTCTGGGGCCAACGTCCTGACTTTC. This translates into CASSKGLTSGANVLTF.

This rearrangement joins TRBV5-1 to TRBJ1-1, with 8 nucleotides matching TRBD1. Losses at the gene ends were 0 bases for V and 6 bases for J; bases not matched to a gene: 13. Germline V gives CDR1 SGHRS, CDR2 YFSETQ. The CDR3 consists of 17 residues. The CDR3 bases are TGCGCCAGCAGCTTGGACTTGATAGGACAGGGTATGGCTGAAGCTTTCTTT. Its protein is CASSLDLIGQGMAEAFF.

The chain couples TRBV5-4 to TRBJ1-2; D possibly corresponds to TRBD1 (5 bases). Deletions cut 3 bases from V and 6 bases from J, with 21 bases between. The CDR3 loop spans 16 amino acids. Germline CDR1 SGHNT, CDR2 YYREEE (reference sequence). The CDR3 region has the DNA TGTGCCAGCAGCTCGCCAGGGAGGCTATCAAGGGATGGCTACACCTTC. Translated, it gives CASSSPGRLSRDGYTF.

The V and J genes are TRBV7-3 and TRBJ2-1; 8 nucleotides align to TRBD2. Trimming took 1 base from V and 6 from J; bases not matched to a gene: 5. This CDR3 is built from 15 residues. Per the germline V gene, CDR1 is SGHTA and CDR2 is FQGTGA. CDR3 DNA sequence: TGTGCCAGCAGCTTAATGAGCGGGAGTTTCAATGAGCAGTTCTTC. Its protein product is CASSLMSGSFNEQFF.

The chain uses TRBV29-1 and TRBJ2-3; 9 bases fit TRBD2. Germline assignment: CDR1 SQVTM and CDR2 ANQGSEA. The CDR3 runs to 14 residues. J lost 3 bases, V lost 4 bases, and 5 bases had no gene match. This CDR3 reads CSVGPSGTTDTQYF. CDR3 in DNA: TGCAGCGTTGGGCCTAGCGGGACGACAGATACGCAGTATTTT.

The chain combines TRBV4-1 with TRBJ1-2; D is possibly TRBD1 (6 bases). CDR1 MGHRA and CDR2 YSYEKL come from the germline V gene. V was pared by 1 base and J by 1 base, with 19 bases between. CDR3 size: 18 residues. CDR3 sequence: CASSQVVRQRDINYGYTF. The CDR3 DNA sequence: TGCGCCAGCAGCCAAGTGGTTCGACAGAGGGACATTAACTATGGCTACACCTTC.

This clone was observed a single time. V is TRBV19 and J is TRBJ2-7; 10 bases match TRBD2. V dropped 1 base and J dropped 6; count of bases not matched to a gene: 12. CDR1 is LNHDA and CDR2 is SQIVND in the germline V gene (reference sequence). The CDR3 has 17 residues. The CDR3: CASSIGLALAGAGEQYF. The CDR3 nucleotides read TGTGCCAGTAGTATAGGTCTGGCGCTAGCGGGAGCGGGCGAGCAGTACTTC.

This chain joins TRBV5-6 and TRBJ1-6, with 9 bases matching TRBD1. Germline-derived CDR1 and CDR2 are SGHDT and YYEEEE. This CDR3 has 16 residues. The V and J ends lost 2 bases and 6 bases, in that order; junction bases with no gene match: 6. The CDR3 DNA sequence: TGTGCCAGCAGCTTAGGGACAGGGTGGGGTAATTCACCCCTCCACTTT. Translation: CASSLGTGWGNSPLHF.

This chain connects TRBV29-1 to TRBJ2-3, with D perhaps matching TRBD1 (6 bases). The germline gives CDR1 SQVTM, CDR2 ANQGSEA. Deletions cut 3 bases from V and 3 bases from J, with 7 bases between. The CDR3 spans 12 residues. The CDR3 is CSVDRGTDTQYF. For the CDR3, the DNA is TGCAGCGTTGACAGGGGAACAGATACGCAGTATTTT.